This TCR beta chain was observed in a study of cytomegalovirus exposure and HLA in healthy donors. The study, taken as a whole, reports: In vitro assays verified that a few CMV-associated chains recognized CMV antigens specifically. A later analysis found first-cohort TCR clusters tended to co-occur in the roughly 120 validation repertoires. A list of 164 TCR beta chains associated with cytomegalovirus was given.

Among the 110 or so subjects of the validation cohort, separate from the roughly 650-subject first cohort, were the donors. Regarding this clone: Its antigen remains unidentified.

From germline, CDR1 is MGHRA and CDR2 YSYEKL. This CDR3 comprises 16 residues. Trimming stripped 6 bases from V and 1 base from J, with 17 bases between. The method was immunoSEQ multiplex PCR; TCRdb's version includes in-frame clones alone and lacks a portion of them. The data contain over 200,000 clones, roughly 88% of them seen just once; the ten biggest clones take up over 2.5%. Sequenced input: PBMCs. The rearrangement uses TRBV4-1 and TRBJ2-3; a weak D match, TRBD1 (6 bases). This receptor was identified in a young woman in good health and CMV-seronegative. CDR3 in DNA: TGCGCCAGCAGTTCAGGGGATAGCTACGGCACAGATACGCAGTATTTT. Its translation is CASSSGDSYGTDTQYF.